The 10 T cell receptor beta chains reported below all come from one sample, sequenced in a study of T-cell reconstitution after alpha-beta-depleted transplantation in children. Molecular barcoding with unique molecular identifiers was used for the TCRbeta library. TCRdb re-called the PCR reads with MiXCR, one entry per CDR3 protein. Of 330,000 or so distinct CDR3 sequences in the sample, about 9.4% are singletons; the top ten hold approximately 2.3%. This specimen was PBMCs from the stem cell graft donor, taken from the stem cell graft. These receptors came from a human donor who donated a stem cell graft to a child with acute lymphoblastic leukemia.

This clonotype was detected only a few times. This chain uses TRBV5-1 with TRBJ2-3, with 7 bases that match TRBD1. Germline assignment: CDR1 SGHRS and CDR2 YFSETQ. Unmatched junction bases numbered 11, after V lost 4 bases and J lost 0 bases. The CDR3 length is 17 residues. Here the CDR3 DNA reads TGCGCCAGCAGCGACGGGGACAGAATAGGTAGCACAGATACGCAGTATTTT. Translation: CASSDGDRIGSTDTQYF.

In its sample, this clonotype was seen a few times. The chain links TRBV9 to TRBJ2-3; D might be TRBD1 (5 bases). V was cut by 3 bases and J by 2 bases, with 10 bases left in between. The CDR3 has 14 residues. Germline V gene sequence: CDR1 SGDLS, CDR2 YYNGEE. CDR3 in amino acids: CASSAVTVTDTQYF. CDR3 DNA sequence: TGTGCCAGCAGCGCCGTGACAGTCACAGATACGCAGTATTTT.

This clonotype was seen a few times. The chain combines TRBV6-2 or TRBV6-3 with TRBJ2-7; D uncertain. This CDR3 comprises 13 residues. Germline V CDR1 and CDR2: MNHEY, SVGEGT. V was pared by 3 bases and J by 7 bases, with 13 bases between. CDR3: CASSYARFLEQYF. For the CDR3, the DNA is TGTGCCAGCAGTTATGCCCGGTTTCTGGAGCAGTACTTC.

This clonotype came up a few times. This chain connects TRBV5-1 to TRBJ2-5; 10 bases are shared with TRBD1. This CDR3 is 15 amino acids long. The trim removed 4 bases at V and 3 bases at J, leaving 6 bases unmatched. Germline V gives CDR1 SGHRS, CDR2 YFSETQ. DNA of the CDR3: TGCGCCAGCAGCCGGGACAGGGGCTCGAAAGAGACCCAGTACTTC. This gives the protein CASSRDRGSKETQYF.

This clonotype was seen a few times. This chain links TRBV27 with TRBJ2-1; 9 bases map to TRBD1. Germline CDR1 MNHEY, CDR2 SMNVEV (reference sequence). Germline trimming cut 2 bases from V and 6 bases from J; bases unmatched to any gene: 5. The CDR3 is 15 residues long. The CDR3 DNA is TGTGCCAGCAGTTTACTCGGACAGGGGATCAATGAGCAGTTCTTC. This codes for CASSLLGQGINEQFF.

The chain employs TRBV12-3 or TRBV12-4 and TRBJ2-3; D possibly matches TRBD1 or TRBD2 (6 bases each). V lost 6 bases and J 5 bases, leaving 15 bases between the germline ends. There are 14 residues in the CDR3. In DNA, the CDR3 is TGTGCCAGCAGGCGGGACATGGCTGGAGATACGCAGTATTTT. It codes for CASRRDMAGDTQYF.

This clonotype has only a few counts. The V call is TRBV12-3 or TRBV12-4, the J call TRBJ1-1, with 8 nucleotides matching TRBD1. This CDR3 spans 15 amino acids. V trimming: 5 bases; J trimming: 4 bases; junction bases outside the gene matches: 9. CDR3 protein: CASSPLQGGFTEAFF. DNA of the CDR3: TGTGCCAGCAGTCCCCTACAGGGGGGTTTCACTGAAGCTTTCTTT.

This clonotype was seen only a few times. CDR3 loop: CATSRDLGQLWGYTF. The CDR3 DNA follows: TGTGCCACCAGCAGAGATCTAGGACAACTATGGGGCTACACCTTC. The chain has TRBV15 and TRBJ1-2, with D tentatively TRBD1 (5 bases). The V gene's germline CDR1 is LNHNV and CDR2 YYDKDF (reference sequence). The CDR3 has 15 amino acids. V lost 0 bases to trimming and J lost 8 bases, with 16 bases between them.

This clonotype has ten or more counts. The rearrangement links TRBV15 to TRBJ1-2; possibly TRBD1 for D (5 bases). The V gene's germline CDR1 is LNHNV and CDR2 YYDKDF (reference sequence). Trimming stripped 3 bases from V and 4 bases from J, with 21 bases between. The CDR3 loop spans 17 amino acids. CDR3 residues: CATSSPGMGEQIYGYTF. The CDR3 DNA reads TGTGCCACCAGCAGTCCTGGGATGGGGGAACAGATCTATGGCTACACCTTC.

DNA for the CDR3: TGTGCCACCCTTAAGCAGAGGGATACGCAGTATTTT. Translation gives CATLKQRDTQYF. V and J are TRBV7-9 and TRBJ2-3; D is unresolved. This CDR3 is built from 12 residues. Trimming shortened V by 10 bases and J by 6 bases, and 14 bases separated the two germline ends. Germline CDR1 is SEHNR and CDR2 is FQNEAQ (reference sequence).